The rows below give T cell receptor beta chains drawn from one sample of a study of blood T cell repertoires in COVID-19. Libraries were prepared by immunoSEQ multiplex PCR; TCRdb keeps only in-frame clonotypes and omits some of them. The top ten clones hold 2.9% of a sample with some 230,000 clones, 80% to 90% of them seen once. Sequencing was carried out using peripheral blood. These receptors were collected from a middle-aged man who had recovered from COVID-19. Both conserved end residues are part of each CDR3. A D gene is named only where the DNA matches it firmly. Some rows have no size entry. The others give once, few or many, or a class for an expanded clone.

D: TRBD2
V: TRBV28
size: .
J: TRBJ2-1
DNA: TGTGCCAGCAGTGCCCAAGGAGCGGGAGGGAATGAGCAGTTCTTC
CDR3: CASSAQGAGGNEQFF

D: TRBD1
V: TRBV7-2
size: .
J: TRBJ1-5
DNA: TGTGCCAGCAGCTTAGAGGGGGCCTTGAGCAATCAGCCCCAGCATTTT
CDR3: CASSLEGALSNQPQHF

D: TRBD1
V: TRBV4-1
size: once
J: TRBJ2-1
DNA: TGCGCCAGCAGCCAACCCACAGGGGCAACCGGCGATGAGCAGTTCTTC
CDR3: CASSQPTGATGDEQFF

D: .
V: TRBV5-1
size: .
J: TRBJ2-2
DNA: TGCGCCAGCAGCTTGGCCACAGGGGGGGTCACCGGGGAGCTGTTTTTT
CDR3: CASSLATGGVTGELFF

D: .
V: TRBV6-6
size: .
J: TRBJ1-1
DNA: TGTGCCAGCAGTTCCTTAGACACTGAAGCTTTCTTT
CDR3: CASSSLDTEAFF

D: .
V: TRBV28
size: .
J: TRBJ2-5
DNA: TGTGCCAGCAGGCCGGGGGGCCGGGAGACCCAGTACTTC
CDR3: CASRPGGRETQYF

D: .
V: TRBV7-2
size: few
J: TRBJ2-5
DNA: TGTGCCAGCAGCTTTTCCAGGGATCGACAGTACTTC
CDR3: CASSFSRDRQYF

D: .
V: TRBV12-3/TRBV12-4
size: .
J: TRBJ2-1
DNA: TGTGCCAGCAGTTTAGCGCTCGGGAGTGAGCAGTTCTTC
CDR3: CASSLALGSEQFF

D: TRBD1
V: TRBV7-6
size: .
J: TRBJ1-3
DNA: TGTGCCAGCAAAGAGTCGGGACAGCTGGGTACCATATATTTT
CDR3: CASKESGQLGTIYF

D: .
V: TRBV30
size: .
J: TRBJ2-7
DNA: TGTGCCTGGATCGACAGTACCTACGAGCAGTACTTC
CDR3: CAWIDSTYEQYF

D: TRBD2
V: TRBV3-1/TRBV3-2
size: .
J: TRBJ2-1
DNA: TGTGCCAGCAGCCAAGATCAAAGCGGGAGAGGCAAGAGCTATGAGCAGTTCTTC
CDR3: CASSQDQSGRGKSYEQFF

D: .
V: TRBV2
size: .
J: TRBJ1-2
DNA: TGTGCCAGCAGTGAAGCGCTTGGACAGAAGGTCTATGGCTACACCTTC
CDR3: CASSEALGQKVYGYTF

D: TRBD1
V: TRBV27
size: .
J: TRBJ2-7
DNA: TGTGCCAGCAGTCCAACCTCCCGACAGGGCTCCTACGAGCAGTACTTC
CDR3: CASSPTSRQGSYEQYF

D: .
V: TRBV5-4
size: .
J: TRBJ1-1
DNA: TGTGCCAGCAGCCCTCGACGGGGGGCAGGGCAATCTGAAGCTTTCTTT
CDR3: CASSPRRGAGQSEAFF

D: .
V: TRBV9
size: .
J: TRBJ2-3
DNA: TGTGCCAGCAGCCAGGGCACAGATACGCAGTATTTT
CDR3: CASSQGTDTQYF

D: .
V: TRBV5-1
size: .
J: TRBJ2-3
DNA: TGCGCCAGCAGCTTGGTCGGGGGGCGACGGGACACGCCCACAGATACGCAGTATTTT
CDR3: CASSLVGGRRDTPTDTQYF

D: .
V: TRBV6-5
size: .
J: TRBJ2-7
DNA: TGTGCCAGCAGAAAAAGGACAGTGGGCTACGAGCAGTACTTC
CDR3: CASRKRTVGYEQYF

D: TRBD2
V: TRBV3-1/TRBV3-2
size: few
J: TRBJ2-7
DNA: TGTGCCAGCAGCCAAGCCCTAGCGGGAGGGAGTGAGCAGTACTTC
CDR3: CASSQALAGGSEQYF

D: TRBD1
V: TRBV28
size: .
J: TRBJ2-1
DNA: TGTGCCAGCAGTTTATCCCCGGGACAGGGGAGTTACAATGAGCAGTTCTTC
CDR3: CASSLSPGQGSYNEQFF

D: .
V: TRBV27
size: .
J: TRBJ2-5
DNA: TGTGCCAGCAGTATAGATAGGCGGGGAGGGGGGACCCAGTACTTC
CDR3: CASSIDRRGGGTQYF

D: TRBD1
V: TRBV7-9
size: .
J: TRBJ1-4
DNA: TGTGCCAGCAGCCCCGGGGACAGTAATGAAAAACTGTTTTTT
CDR3: CASSPGDSNEKLFF

D: .
V: TRBV24-1
size: .
J: TRBJ2-7
DNA: TGTGCCACCAGTGCCCCCCCGCCGAGCGACGAGCAGTACTTC
CDR3: CATSAPPPSDEQYF

D: TRBD1
V: TRBV27
size: .
J: TRBJ1-6
DNA: TGTGCCAGCAGTCTGGACAGGCTCGGGAATTCACCCCTCCACTTT
CDR3: CASSLDRLGNSPLHF

D: .
V: TRBV27
size: .
J: TRBJ2-7
DNA: TGTGCCAGCAGTCTCAGGGTAGGTTGGGACGAGCAGTACTTC
CDR3: CASSLRVGWDEQYF

D: .
V: TRBV9
size: once
J: TRBJ1-1
DNA: TGTGCCAGCAGCGCCCCAGGGTCCCCTGAAGCTTTCTTT
CDR3: CASSAPGSPEAFF

D: TRBD2
V: TRBV5-6
size: .
J: TRBJ2-1
DNA: TGTGCCAGCAGCCCACTAGGGACTAGCGGCTACAATGAGCAGTTCTTC
CDR3: CASSPLGTSGYNEQFF

D: TRBD2
V: TRBV28
size: once
J: TRBJ2-1
DNA: TGTGCCAGCATCCCCTCGGGACTAAGCTCCTACAATGAGCAGTTCTTC
CDR3: CASIPSGLSSYNEQFF

D: TRBD2
V: TRBV14
size: .
J: TRBJ2-1
DNA: TGTGCCAGCAGCCAGTTTAGCGGGGGCTACAATGAGCAGTTCTTC
CDR3: CASSQFSGGYNEQFF

D: TRBD2
V: TRBV9
size: .
J: TRBJ2-1
DNA: TGTGCCAGCAGCGGACAAAGCGGGAGGGGGAATGAGCAGTTCTTC
CDR3: CASSGQSGRGNEQFF

D: TRBD2
V: TRBV19
size: .
J: TRBJ2-1
DNA: TGTGCCAGTAGTCCGGGACTAGCGGGATACAATGAGCAGTTCTTC
CDR3: CASSPGLAGYNEQFF

D: TRBD2
V: TRBV18
size: .
J: TRBJ2-1
DNA: TGTGCCAGCTCCCCCTGGACTAGCGGAGGTGAGCAGTTCTTC
CDR3: CASSPWTSGGEQFF

D: .
V: TRBV5-1
size: .
J: TRBJ1-2
DNA: TGCGCCAGCAGCTTGATAGCCATTTTAGGCGGCTACACCTTC
CDR3: CASSLIAILGGYTF

D: TRBD1
V: TRBV5-1
size: .
J: TRBJ2-3
DNA: TGCGCCAGCAGCTTGGGGACAGGGGGACTCACAGATACGCAGTATTTT
CDR3: CASSLGTGGLTDTQYF

D: .
V: TRBV10-2
size: .
J: TRBJ1-5
DNA: TGCGCCAGCGGCGGTAGCAATCAGCCCCAGCATTTT
CDR3: CASGGSNQPQHF

D: .
V: TRBV19
size: few
J: TRBJ2-7
DNA: TGTGCCAGTAGTACCCCAGAAAGGGGGACCTACGAGCAGTACTTC
CDR3: CASSTPERGTYEQYF

D: .
V: TRBV5-1
size: .
J: TRBJ1-6
DNA: TGCGCCAGCAGCTTGGCCCCTGATTCACCCCTCCACTTT
CDR3: CASSLAPDSPLHF

D: TRBD1
V: TRBV24-1
size: few
J: TRBJ2-2
DNA: TGTGCCACCAGTGATCCGGGACAGGGGGACACCGGGGAGCTGTTTTTT
CDR3: CATSDPGQGDTGELFF

D: TRBD2
V: TRBV28
size: .
J: TRBJ2-1
DNA: TGTGCCAGCAGTCCCTTAGCGGGAGGGCGGGCTGAGCAGTTCTTC
CDR3: CASSPLAGGRAEQFF

D: .
V: TRBV14
size: .
J: TRBJ1-1
DNA: TGTGCCAGCAGCCAACAGGGGTACACTGAAGCTTTCTTT
CDR3: CASSQQGYTEAFF

D: TRBD1
V: TRBV11-3
size: .
J: TRBJ2-5
DNA: TGTGCCAGCAGCCATGGGACAGGGGGTGAACAAGAGACCCAGTACTTC
CDR3: CASSHGTGGEQETQYF

D: .
V: TRBV20-1
size: .
J: TRBJ2-7
DNA: TGCAGTGCTAGAGATAAGCGGATTAAGTACTTC
CDR3: CSARDKRIKYF

D: .
V: TRBV19
size: .
J: TRBJ2-7
DNA: TGTGCCAGTAGTATAGCCGCGGGCTACGAGCAGTACTTC
CDR3: CASSIAAGYEQYF

D: TRBD2
V: TRBV28
size: .
J: TRBJ2-3
DNA: TGTGCCAGCAGCCCCACCGGTAGCGGGACTGCAGATACGCAGTATTTT
CDR3: CASSPTGSGTADTQYF

D: .
V: TRBV21-1
size: .
J: TRBJ1-5
DNA: TGTGCCAGCAGCCGGACAGGGGGTAATCAGCCCCAGCATTTT
CDR3: CASSRTGGNQPQHF

D: .
V: TRBV20-1
size: .
J: TRBJ2-7
DNA: TGCAGTGCTAAAAACAGGCGGAGTGCGTACTTC
CDR3: CSAKNRRSAYF

D: TRBD2
V: TRBV27
size: few
J: TRBJ2-7
DNA: TGTGCCAGCAGTTTGCTAGCGGGAGGGCACGAGCAGTACTTC
CDR3: CASSLLAGGHEQYF

D: .
V: TRBV5-1
size: .
J: TRBJ1-1
DNA: TGCGCCAGCAGCTTAGAGGGTCATAACACTGAAGCTTTCTTT
CDR3: CASSLEGHNTEAFF

D: .
V: TRBV29-1
size: .
J: TRBJ2-7
DNA: TGCAGCGTTGAAGGCGTAAACTCCTACGAGCAGTACTTC
CDR3: CSVEGVNSYEQYF

D: TRBD1
V: TRBV7-6
size: .
J: TRBJ1-1
DNA: TGTGCCAGCAGCTTACAACAGCAGGGGGCGGAAACTGAAGCTTTTTTT
CDR3: CASSLQQQGAETEAFF

D: TRBD2
V: TRBV5-1
size: .
J: TRBJ2-2
DNA: TGCGCCAGCAGCCCCCTTGGCGGGAGCGGTAACACCGGGGAGCTGTTTTTT
CDR3: CASSPLGGSGNTGELFF

D: .
V: TRBV5-1
size: .
J: TRBJ1-1
DNA: TGCGCCAGCAGCCGGTTGGAGAGTCCGAACACTGAAGCTTTCTTT
CDR3: CASSRLESPNTEAFF

D: TRBD1
V: TRBV6-5
size: .
J: TRBJ1-5
DNA: TGTGCCAGCAGTTCAGGGGGCAGGCAGCCCCAGCATTTT
CDR3: CASSSGGRQPQHF

D: TRBD1
V: TRBV28
size: .
J: TRBJ1-2
DNA: TGTGCCAGCATTGTAGGGGGCGCGCACTATGGCTACACCTTC
CDR3: CASIVGGAHYGYTF

D: TRBD1
V: TRBV12-3/TRBV12-4
size: .
J: TRBJ1-1
DNA: TGTGCCAGCAGCCCCAACAGGGGTGAAGCTTTCTTT
CDR3: CASSPNRGEAFF

D: .
V: TRBV7-5
size: .
J: TRBJ1-3
DNA: TGTGTCAGAAGCTTAGGGACAGAAAACGGGGACACCATATATTTT
CDR3: CVRSLGTENGDTIYF